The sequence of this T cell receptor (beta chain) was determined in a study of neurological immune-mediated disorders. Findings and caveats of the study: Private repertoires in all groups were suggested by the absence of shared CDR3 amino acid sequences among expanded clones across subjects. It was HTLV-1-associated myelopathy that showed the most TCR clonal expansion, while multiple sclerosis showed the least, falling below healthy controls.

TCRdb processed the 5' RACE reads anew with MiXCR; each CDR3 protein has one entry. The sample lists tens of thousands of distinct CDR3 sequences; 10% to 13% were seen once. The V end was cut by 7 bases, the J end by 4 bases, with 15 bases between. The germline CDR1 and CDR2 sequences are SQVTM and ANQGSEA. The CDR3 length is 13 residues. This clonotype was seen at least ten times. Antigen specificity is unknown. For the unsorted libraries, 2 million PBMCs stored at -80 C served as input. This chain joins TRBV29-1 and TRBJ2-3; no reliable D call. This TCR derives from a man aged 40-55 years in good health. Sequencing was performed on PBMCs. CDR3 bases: TGCAGCGCCGACGGGTGGTGGGCAGATACGCAGTATTTT. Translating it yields CSADGWWADTQYF.